The source of this T cell receptor (beta chain) is a study of T cells in localized non-small cell lung cancer. The method was immunoSEQ multiplex PCR; TCRdb's version includes in-frame clones alone and lacks a portion of them. The sample has under 35,000 clones, 80% to 95% seen once. Germline CDR1 KGHSH, CDR2 LQKENI. The CDR3 is made up of 15 amino acids. Deletions cut 1 base from V and 3 bases from J, with 13 bases between. The sequencing here drew on peripheral blood, taken before any cancer treatment. The chain recombines TRBV18 with TRBJ2-7; D possibly corresponds to TRBD1 (6 bases). This sequence originates from a female donor aged 60 or older with stage I lung adenocarcinoma. CDR3 in DNA: TGTGCCAGCTCACCACGGGCAGGGGATATCTACGAGCAGTACTTC. This codes for CASSPRAGDIYEQYF. The full variable domain, rest sourced from reference TRBV18 and TRBJ2-7, is NAGVMQNPRHLVRRRGQEARLRCSPMKGHSHVYWYRQLPEEGLKFMVYLQKENIIDESGMPKERFSAEFPKEGPSILRIQQVVRGDSAAYFCASSPRAGDIYEQYFGPGTRLTVT.